This TCR beta chain was captured in a study of shared clonotypes between healthy human individuals. A deep-level run was used for the assay. Measured with immunoSEQ multiplex PCR; TCRdb has only the in-frame clones, and not every one. The table records some 95,000 clones, 67% of them present only once. This CDR3 is 16 amino acids long. Trimming took 1 base from V and 0 from J, leaving 10 bases between them. CDR1 SEHNR and CDR2 FQNEAQ come from the germline V gene (reference sequence). The donors were adults (healthy and HIV-negative) with no recent acute infections or vaccinations. Sequenced input: memory CD8+ T cells sorted from blood. The subset here: CD45RO+ cells pooled with CCR7-negative TemRA cells. The gene calls are TRBV7-9 and TRBJ2-1; unclear D gene. The sequence was obtained from a man younger than 40 in good health. The CDR3 here is CASSLGILTSYNEQFF. In nucleotides, the CDR3 is TGTGCCAGCAGCTTAGGGATCCTGACCTCCTACAATGAGCAGTTCTTC.